These 15 T cell receptor beta chains came from one sample sequenced in a study of blood T cell repertoires in COVID-19. Only in-frame clones appear in the TCRdb table, and some are missing; sequencing was by immunoSEQ multiplex PCR. The sample yields approximately 230,000 clones, roughly 88% seen once. The sequencing input was peripheral blood. These receptors were taken from a man under 40 who had recovered from COVID-19.

The gene calls are TRBV19 and TRBJ1-1; D is ambiguous. Germline CDR1 reads LNHDA; CDR2 reads SQIVND (reference sequence). V lost 6 bases and J 10 bases, leaving 15 bases between the germline ends. This CDR3 has 12 amino acids. The CDR3 DNA reads TGTGCCAGTAGCCCCTCGGGATACGTAGCTTTCTTT. Translation gives CASSPSGYVAFF. Together with reference TRBV19 and TRBJ1-1, the CDR3 gives the full variable domain: DGGITQSPKYLFRKEGQNVTLSCEQNLNHDAMYWYRQDPGQGLRLIYYSQIVNDFQKGDIAEGYSVSREKKESFPLTVTSAQKNPTAFYLCASSPSGYVAFFGQGTRLTVV.

This clone was counted once. The gene calls are TRBV10-3 and TRBJ1-1; the D is unclear. Trimming took off 6 bases at V and 2 bases at J, with 7 bases between the two ends. This CDR3 region has 12 residues. Germline V gene lookup returns CDR1 ENHRY and CDR2 SYGVKD. CDR3 bases: TGTGCCATCAGCCCGGGAAACACTGAAGCTTTCTTT. Encoded protein: CAISPGNTEAFF.

The chain has TRBV5-1 and TRBJ1-2, with 10 bases fitting TRBD1. The CDR3 is 16 residues long. Germline-derived CDR1 and CDR2 are SGHRS and YFSETQ. J was trimmed by 4 bases and V by 5 bases; bases with no gene match: 11. For the CDR3, the DNA is TGCGCCAGCAGTTCTTTACCCGGGACAGGGGCCTATGGCTACACCTTC. This translates into CASSSLPGTGAYGYTF.

This clone was counted between two and nine times. This chain uses TRBV19 with TRBJ1-2, with 8 nucleotides matching TRBD1. V lost 5 bases and J lost 8; bases outside the gene matches: 10. CDR1 is LNHDA, CDR2 SQIVND, per germline (reference sequence). CDR3 length: 14 amino acids. CDR3 coding DNA: TGTGCCAGTAGTCCCGGGACAGGAGTGCGAGGCTACACCTTC. It encodes CASSPGTGVRGYTF.

The chain has TRBV24-1 and TRBJ2-1, with 8 bases matching TRBD2. J lost 3 bases, V lost 1 base, and 1 base had no gene match. CDR1 is KGHDR and CDR2 is SFDVKD in the germline V gene. There are 15 residues in the CDR3. DNA for the CDR3: TGTGCCACCAGTGATTTTGCGGGGGGCTACAATGAGCAGTTCTTC. The encoded protein is CATSDFAGGYNEQFF.

The chain is built from TRBV13 and TRBJ1-2; D is perhaps TRBD1 (5 bases). Per germline, CDR1 PRHDT and CDR2 FYEKMQ (reference sequence). This CDR3 region has 15 residues. The V and J ends lost 0 bases and 4 bases respectively, with 12 bases between them. The CDR3 DNA is TGTGCCAGCAGCTTAGGCGTGACAGACTTCTATGGCTACACCTTC. Its translation is CASSLGVTDFYGYTF.

This clone was counted once. The rearrangement links TRBV7-6 to TRBJ2-3; 15 bases map to TRBD2. Germline lookup yields CDR1 SGHVS and CDR2 FNYEAQ. This CDR3 comprises 17 residues. The trim removed 2 bases at V and 3 bases at J, leaving 3 bases unmatched. For the CDR3, the DNA is TGTGCCAGCAGCTTAATAGGGACTAGCGGGGGGACAGATACGCAGTATTTT. Residues: CASSLIGTSGGTDTQYF.

This CDR3 is CASRGQAGSYEQYF. The CDR3 DNA reads TGCGCCAGCAGGGGACAGGCGGGCTCCTACGAGCAGTACTTC. V is TRBV4-1 and J is TRBJ2-7, with 8 bases aligning to TRBD1. This CDR3 spans 14 amino acids. The junction had 4 bases not matched to a gene; V was cut back by 6 bases and J by 0 bases. The germline V gene has CDR1 MGHRA and CDR2 YSYEKL.

This clone was observed a handful of times. The chain uses TRBV5-6 and TRBJ2-7, with no clear D. Germline-derived CDR1 and CDR2 are SGHDT and YYEEEE. The V gene lost 0 bases and the J gene lost 0 bases, with 7 bases spanning the gap. The CDR3 runs 14 residues. The CDR3 DNA reads as TGTGCCAGCAGCTTGGGGCAGATCTCCTACGAGCAGTACTTC. This gives the protein CASSLGQISYEQYF.

The chain couples TRBV11-3 to TRBJ1-1, with D possibly matching TRBD1 (5 bases). The germline CDR1 and CDR2 sequences are SGHNT and YENEEA. The ends were cut back, 2 bases at V and 1 base at J, with 8 bases in the middle. This CDR3 has 14 amino acids. The CDR3 loop reads CASSLSGGNTEAFF. CDR3 coding DNA: TGTGCCAGCAGCTTATCGGGGGGGAACACTGAAGCTTTCTTT.

In DNA form, the CDR3 reads TGTGCCAGCAGCTACCGGGACTCCCTCAAAGCTTTCTTT. This encodes CASSYRDSLKAFF. The chain recombines TRBV7-2 with TRBJ1-1; tentatively, D is TRBD1 (5 bases). Germline V lookup: CDR1 SGHTA, CDR2 FQGNSA. This CDR3 region has 13 residues. Trimming stripped 4 bases from V and 9 bases from J, with 15 bases between. Full variable domain (rest looked up from reference TRBV7-2 and TRBJ1-1): GAGVSQSPSNKVTEKGKDVELRCDPISGHTALYWYRQSLGQGLEFLIYFQGNSAPDKSGLPSDRFSAERTGGSVSTLTIQRTQQEDSAVYLCASSYRDSLKAFFGQGTRLTVV.

The genes are TRBV10-1 and TRBJ1-1, with a weak D call TRBD1 (5 bases). V lost 6 bases and J 3 bases, leaving 8 bases between the germline ends. The CDR3 has 12 residues. CDR1 and CDR2 (germline): WNHNN, SYGVQD (reference sequence). For the CDR3, the DNA is TGCGCCAGCAGCCCAGGGTACACTGAAGCTTTCTTT. This sequence encodes CASSPGYTEAFF.

The CDR3 coding sequence is TGCAGCGTTGATGTGGGACAGGGGGCGCGTGAGCAGTACTTC. Translating it yields CSVDVGQGAREQYF. The chain combines TRBV29-1 with TRBJ2-7; 12 nucleotides agree with TRBD1. CDR1 SQVTM and CDR2 ANQGSEA come from the germline V gene. With V trimmed by 3 bases and J by 7 bases, 7 bases remained unmatched. The CDR3 is made up of 14 amino acids.

This chain connects TRBV11-2 to TRBJ1-3; TRBD1 is a possible D gene (5 bases). Germline V CDR1 and CDR2: SGHAT, FQNNGV. The CDR3 spans 16 residues. V lost 3 bases and J lost 0, with 12 bases in between. The CDR3 region has the DNA TGTGCCAGCAGCTTTACCCAGGGCCCCTCTGGAAACACCATATATTTT. This sequence encodes CASSFTQGPSGNTIYF.

V is TRBV19 and J is TRBJ2-1, with 7 bases lining up with TRBD2. V trimming: 3 bases; J trimming: 7 bases; junction bases outside the gene matches: 6. CDR1 and CDR2 from the germline V gene are LNHDA and SQIVND (reference sequence). This CDR3 is built from 14 residues. The CDR3 coding sequence is TGTGCCAGTAGTATCACAGCCGGGGGGAATGAGCAGTTCTTC. Its protein is CASSITAGGNEQFF.